Sequencing of this TCR beta chain was carried out in a study of blood T cells in healthy people across ages. Study-level results: Researchers deemed the diversity estimates from one million T cells underestimates.

Combining a sample-barcoded 5' primer with a J-beta primer mix, a second PCR ran for roughly 6 to 11 cycles. One entry per CDR3 protein, called by TCRdb with MiXCR from the 5' RACE reads. The sample yields around 580,000 distinct CDR3 sequences, roughly 48% seen once. Worth noting for this clonotype: Its antigen is not identified.

The length of the CDR3 is 15 residues. Germline CDR1 is SGHTA and CDR2 is FQGNSA. The junction had 4 bases not matched to a gene; V was cut back by 1 base and J by 2 bases. The sequenced sample was blood. The chain links TRBV7-2 to TRBJ2-7, with TRBD2 identical over 8 bases. This receptor was identified in a man at least 80 years old in good health. In DNA, the CDR3 is TGTGCCAGCAGCTTAGATGGACTAGCAACCTACGAGCAGTACTTC. Its protein product is CASSLDGLATYEQYF.